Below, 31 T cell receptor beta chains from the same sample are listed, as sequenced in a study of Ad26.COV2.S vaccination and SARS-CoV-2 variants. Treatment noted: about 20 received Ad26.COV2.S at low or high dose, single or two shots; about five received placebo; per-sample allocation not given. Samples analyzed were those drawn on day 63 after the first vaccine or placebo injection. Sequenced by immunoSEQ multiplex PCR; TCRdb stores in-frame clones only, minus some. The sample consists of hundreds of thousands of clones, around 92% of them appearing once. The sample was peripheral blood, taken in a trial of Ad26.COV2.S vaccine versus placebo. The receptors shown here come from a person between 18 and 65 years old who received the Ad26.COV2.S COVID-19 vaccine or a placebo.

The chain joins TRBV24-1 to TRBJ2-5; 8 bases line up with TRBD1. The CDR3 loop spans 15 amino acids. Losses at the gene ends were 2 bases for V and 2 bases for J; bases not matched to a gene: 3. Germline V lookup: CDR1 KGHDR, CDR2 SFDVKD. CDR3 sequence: CATSDWTGYQETQYF. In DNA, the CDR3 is TGTGCCACCAGTGATTGGACAGGGTATCAAGAGACCCAGTACTTC.

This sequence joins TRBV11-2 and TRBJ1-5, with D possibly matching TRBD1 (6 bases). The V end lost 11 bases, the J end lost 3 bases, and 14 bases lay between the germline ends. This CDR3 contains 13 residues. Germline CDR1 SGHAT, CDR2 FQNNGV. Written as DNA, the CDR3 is TGTGCCTGTAGCCGGGACACCAATCAGCCCCAGCATTTT. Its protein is CACSRDTNQPQHF.

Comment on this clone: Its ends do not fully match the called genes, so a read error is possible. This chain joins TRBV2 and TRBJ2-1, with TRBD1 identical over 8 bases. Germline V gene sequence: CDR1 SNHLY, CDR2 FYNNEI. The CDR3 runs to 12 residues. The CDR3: CASRLGTGGLLF. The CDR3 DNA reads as TGTGCCAGCAGGCTAGGGACAGGCGGATTGCTCTTC.

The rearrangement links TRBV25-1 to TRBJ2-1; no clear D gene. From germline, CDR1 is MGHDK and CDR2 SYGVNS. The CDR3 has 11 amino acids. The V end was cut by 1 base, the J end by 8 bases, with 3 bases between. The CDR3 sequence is CASSESYEQFF. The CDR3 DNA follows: TGTGCCAGCAGTGAATCGTATGAGCAGTTCTTC.

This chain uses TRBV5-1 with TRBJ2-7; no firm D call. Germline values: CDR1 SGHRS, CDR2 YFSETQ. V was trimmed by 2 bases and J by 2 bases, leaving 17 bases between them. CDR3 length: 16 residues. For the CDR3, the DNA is TGCGCCAGCAGCTTCTTTACGAAGGACGGAGCCTACGAGCAGTACTTC. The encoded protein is CASSFFTKDGAYEQYF. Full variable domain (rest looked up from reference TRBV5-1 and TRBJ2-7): KAGVTQTPRYLIKTRGQQVTLSCSPISGHRSVSWYQQTPGQGLQFLFEYFSETQRNKGNFPGRFSGRQFSNSRSEMNVSTLELGDSALYLCASSFFTKDGAYEQYFGPGTRLTVT.

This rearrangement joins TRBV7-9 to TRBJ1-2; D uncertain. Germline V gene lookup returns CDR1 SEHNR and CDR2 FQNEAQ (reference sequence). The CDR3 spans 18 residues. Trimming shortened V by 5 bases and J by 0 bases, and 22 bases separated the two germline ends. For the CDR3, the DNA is TGTGCCAGCAGCAACTACCCAAATGCGGAAGTAGCTAACTATGGCTACACCTTC. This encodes CASSNYPNAEVANYGYTF.

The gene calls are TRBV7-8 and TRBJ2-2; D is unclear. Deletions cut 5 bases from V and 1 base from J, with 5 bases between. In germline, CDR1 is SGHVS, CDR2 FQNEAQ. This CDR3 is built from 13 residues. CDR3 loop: CASSPKNTGELFF. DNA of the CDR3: TGTGCCAGCAGCCCCAAGAACACCGGGGAGCTGTTTTTT.

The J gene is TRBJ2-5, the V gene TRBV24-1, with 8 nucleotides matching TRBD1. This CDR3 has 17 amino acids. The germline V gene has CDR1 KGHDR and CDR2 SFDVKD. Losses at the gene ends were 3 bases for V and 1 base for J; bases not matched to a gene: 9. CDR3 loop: CATSDRGMGQAQETQYF. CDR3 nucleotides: TGTGCCACCAGTGATCGGGGGATGGGACAGGCCCAAGAGACCCAGTACTTC.

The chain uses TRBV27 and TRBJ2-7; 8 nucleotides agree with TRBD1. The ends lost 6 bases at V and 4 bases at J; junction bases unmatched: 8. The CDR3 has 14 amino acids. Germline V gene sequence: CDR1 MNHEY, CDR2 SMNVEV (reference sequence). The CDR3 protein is CASSAGQGSYEQYF. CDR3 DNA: TGTGCCAGCAGCGCCGGACAGGGAAGTTACGAGCAGTACTTC.

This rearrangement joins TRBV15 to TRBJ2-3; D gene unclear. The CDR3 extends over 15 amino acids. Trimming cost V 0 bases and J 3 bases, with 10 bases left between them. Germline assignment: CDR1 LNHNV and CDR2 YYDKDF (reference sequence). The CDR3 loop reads CATSRDVVGTDTQYF. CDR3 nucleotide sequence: TGTGCCACCAGCAGAGATGTAGTGGGGACAGATACGCAGTATTTT.

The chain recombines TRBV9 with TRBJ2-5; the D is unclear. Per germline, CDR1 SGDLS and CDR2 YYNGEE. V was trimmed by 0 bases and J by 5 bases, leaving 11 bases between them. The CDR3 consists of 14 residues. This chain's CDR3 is CASSVGPVAETQYF. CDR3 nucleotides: TGTGCCAGCAGCGTAGGCCCTGTCGCCGAGACCCAGTACTTC.

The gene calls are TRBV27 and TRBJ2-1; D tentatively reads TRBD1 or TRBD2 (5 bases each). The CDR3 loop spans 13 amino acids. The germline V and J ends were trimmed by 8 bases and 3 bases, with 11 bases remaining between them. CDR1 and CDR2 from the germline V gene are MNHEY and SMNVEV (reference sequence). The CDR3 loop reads CASSMGVYNEQFF. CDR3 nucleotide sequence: TGTGCCAGCTCAATGGGGGTCTACAATGAGCAGTTCTTC.

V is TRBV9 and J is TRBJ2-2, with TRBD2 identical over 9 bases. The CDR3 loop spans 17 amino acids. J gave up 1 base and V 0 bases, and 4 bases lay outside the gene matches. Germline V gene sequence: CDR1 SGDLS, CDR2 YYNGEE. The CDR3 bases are TGTGCCAGCAGCGTAGTGGGGACTAGCCTGAACACCGGGGAGCTGTTTTTT. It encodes CASSVVGTSLNTGELFF.

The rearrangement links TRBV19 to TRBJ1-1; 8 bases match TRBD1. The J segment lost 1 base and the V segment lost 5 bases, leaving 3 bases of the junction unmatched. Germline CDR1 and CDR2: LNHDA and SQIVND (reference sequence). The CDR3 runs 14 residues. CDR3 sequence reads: CASSDRGENTEAFF. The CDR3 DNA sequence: TGTGCCAGTAGTGACAGGGGAGAGAACACTGAAGCTTTCTTT. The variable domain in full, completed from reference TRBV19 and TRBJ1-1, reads DGGITQSPKYLFRKEGQNVTLSCEQNLNHDAMYWYRQDPGQGLRLIYYSQIVNDFQKGDIAEGYSVSREKKESFPLTVTSAQKNPTAFYLCASSDRGENTEAFFGQGTRLTVV.

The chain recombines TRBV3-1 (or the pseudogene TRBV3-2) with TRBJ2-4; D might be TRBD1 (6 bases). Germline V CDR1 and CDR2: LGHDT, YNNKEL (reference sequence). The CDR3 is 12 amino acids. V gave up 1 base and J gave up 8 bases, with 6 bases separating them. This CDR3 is CASSQAGDIQYF. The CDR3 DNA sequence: TGTGCCAGCAGCCAAGCAGGGGACATTCAGTACTTC.

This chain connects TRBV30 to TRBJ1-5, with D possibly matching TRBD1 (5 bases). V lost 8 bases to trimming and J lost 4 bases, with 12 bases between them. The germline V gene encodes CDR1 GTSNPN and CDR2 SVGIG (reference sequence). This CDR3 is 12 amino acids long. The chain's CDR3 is CAGGVHNQPQHF. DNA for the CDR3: TGTGCCGGGGGAGTCCATAATCAGCCCCAGCATTTT. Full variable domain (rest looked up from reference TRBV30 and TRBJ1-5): SQTIHQWPATLVQPVGSPLSLECTVEGTSNPNLYWYRQAAGRGLQLLFYSVGIGQISSEVPQNLSASRPQDRQFILSSKKLLLSDSGFYLCAGGVHNQPQHFGDGTRLSIL.

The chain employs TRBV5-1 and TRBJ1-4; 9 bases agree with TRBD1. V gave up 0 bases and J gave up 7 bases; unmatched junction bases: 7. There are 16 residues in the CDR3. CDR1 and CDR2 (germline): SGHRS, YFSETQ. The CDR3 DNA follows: TGCGCCAGCAGCTTGGCCCCGGGACAGGGTTTTGAAAAACTGTTTTTT. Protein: CASSLAPGQGFEKLFF.

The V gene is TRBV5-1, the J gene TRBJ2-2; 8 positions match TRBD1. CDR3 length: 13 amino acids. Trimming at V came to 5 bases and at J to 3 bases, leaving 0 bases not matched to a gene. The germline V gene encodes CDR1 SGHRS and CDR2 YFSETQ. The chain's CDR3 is CASRTGDTGELFF. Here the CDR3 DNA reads TGCGCCAGCAGGACAGGGGACACCGGGGAGCTGTTTTTT.

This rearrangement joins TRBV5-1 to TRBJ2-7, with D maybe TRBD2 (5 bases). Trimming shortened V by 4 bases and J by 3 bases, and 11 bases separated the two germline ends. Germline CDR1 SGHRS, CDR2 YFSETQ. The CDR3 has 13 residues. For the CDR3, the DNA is TGCGCCAGCAGCGACTCCGGGGTCTACGAGCAGTACTTC. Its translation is CASSDSGVYEQYF.

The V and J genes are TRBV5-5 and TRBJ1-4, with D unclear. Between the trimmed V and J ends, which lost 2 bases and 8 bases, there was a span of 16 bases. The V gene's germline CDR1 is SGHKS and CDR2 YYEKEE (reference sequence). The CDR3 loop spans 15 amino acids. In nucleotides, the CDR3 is TGTGCCAGCAGCTTAGGCCAGAGGCTTTCGGAAAAACTGTTTTTT. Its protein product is CASSLGQRLSEKLFF.

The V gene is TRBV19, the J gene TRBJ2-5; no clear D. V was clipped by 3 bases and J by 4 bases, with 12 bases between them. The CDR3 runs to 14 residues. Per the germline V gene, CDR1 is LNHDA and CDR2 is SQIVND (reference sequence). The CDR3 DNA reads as TGTGCCAGTAGTATCGGTGCGTTACCAGAGACCCAGTACTTC. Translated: CASSIGALPETQYF.

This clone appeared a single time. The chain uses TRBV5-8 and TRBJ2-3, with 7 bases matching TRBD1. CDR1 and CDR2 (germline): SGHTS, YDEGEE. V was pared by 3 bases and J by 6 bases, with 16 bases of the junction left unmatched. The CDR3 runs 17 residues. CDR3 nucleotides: TGTGCCAGCAGCTCGCTGGACAGGCGTATTTTTCGGGATACGCAGTATTTT. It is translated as CASSSLDRRIFRDTQYF.

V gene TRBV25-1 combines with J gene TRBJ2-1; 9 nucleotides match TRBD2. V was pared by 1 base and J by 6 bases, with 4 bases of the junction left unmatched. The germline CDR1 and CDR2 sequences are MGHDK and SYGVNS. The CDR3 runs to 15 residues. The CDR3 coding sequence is TGTGCCAGCAGTGAATGGGGACTAGCTGGCAATGAGCAGTTCTTC. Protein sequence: CASSEWGLAGNEQFF. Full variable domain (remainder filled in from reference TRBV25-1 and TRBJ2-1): EADIYQTPRYLVIGTGKKITLECSQTMGHDKMYWYQQDPGMELHLIHYSYGVNSTEKGDLSSESTVSRIRTEHFPLTLESARPSHTSQYLCASSEWGLAGNEQFFGPGTRLTVL.

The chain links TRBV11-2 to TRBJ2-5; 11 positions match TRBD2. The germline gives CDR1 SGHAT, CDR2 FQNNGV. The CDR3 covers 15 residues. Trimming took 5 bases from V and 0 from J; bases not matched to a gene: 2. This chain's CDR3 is CASSPSGGNQETQYF. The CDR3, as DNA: TGTGCCAGCAGCCCTAGCGGGGGGAACCAAGAGACCCAGTACTTC.

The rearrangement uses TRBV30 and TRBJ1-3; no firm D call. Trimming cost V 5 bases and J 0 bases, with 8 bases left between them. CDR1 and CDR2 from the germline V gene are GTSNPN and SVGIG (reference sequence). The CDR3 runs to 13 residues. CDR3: CAWGLLSGNTIYF. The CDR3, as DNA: TGTGCCTGGGGACTTCTCTCTGGAAACACCATATATTTT.

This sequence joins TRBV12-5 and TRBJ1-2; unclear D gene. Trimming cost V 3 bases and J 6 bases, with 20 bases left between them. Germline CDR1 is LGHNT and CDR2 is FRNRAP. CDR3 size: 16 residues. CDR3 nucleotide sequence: TGTGCTAGTGGTTTTTGGAATGGACTCGTGGGTCATGGCTACACCTTC. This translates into CASGFWNGLVGHGYTF. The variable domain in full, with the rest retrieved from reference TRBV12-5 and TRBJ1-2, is DARVTQTPRHKVTEMGQEVTMRCQPILGHNTVFWYRQTMMQGLELLAYFRNRAPLDDSGMPKDRFSAEMPDATLATLKIQPSEPRDSAVYFCASGFWNGLVGHGYTFGSGTRLTVV.

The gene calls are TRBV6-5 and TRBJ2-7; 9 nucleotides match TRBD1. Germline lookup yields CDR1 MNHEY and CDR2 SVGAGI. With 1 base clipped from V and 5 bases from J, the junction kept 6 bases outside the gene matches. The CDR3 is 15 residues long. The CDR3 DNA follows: TGTGCCAGCAGTTACTTCTCGGACAGGGGAAACGAGCAGTACTTC. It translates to CASSYFSDRGNEQYF.

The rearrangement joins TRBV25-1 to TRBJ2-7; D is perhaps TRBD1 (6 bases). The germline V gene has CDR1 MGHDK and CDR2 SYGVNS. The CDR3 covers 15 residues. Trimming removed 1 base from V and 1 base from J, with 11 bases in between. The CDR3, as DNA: TGTGCCAGCAGTGAATCCGGACAGCGGTCCTACGAGCAGTACTTC. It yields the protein CASSESGQRSYEQYF.

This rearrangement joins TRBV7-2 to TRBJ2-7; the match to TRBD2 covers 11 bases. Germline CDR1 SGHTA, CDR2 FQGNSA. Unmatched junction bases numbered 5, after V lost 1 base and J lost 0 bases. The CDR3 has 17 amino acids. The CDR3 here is CASSLGSSGGRSYEQYF. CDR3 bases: TGTGCCAGCAGCTTAGGGTCTAGCGGGGGGCGCTCCTACGAGCAGTACTTC. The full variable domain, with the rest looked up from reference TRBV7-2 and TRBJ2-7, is GAGVSQSPSNKVTEKGKDVELRCDPISGHTALYWYRQSLGQGLEFLIYFQGNSAPDKSGLPSDRFSAERTGGSVSTLTIQRTQQEDSAVYLCASSLGSSGGRSYEQYFGPGTRLTVT.

CDR3 sequence reads: CASSTPQGGNTEAFF. CDR3 coding DNA: TGTGCCAGTAGTACCCCACAGGGGGGGAACACTGAAGCTTTCTTT. The rearrangement links TRBV19 to TRBJ1-1; 8 positions agree with TRBD1. CDR1 and CDR2 from the germline V gene are LNHDA and SQIVND (reference sequence). V lost 4 bases to trimming and J lost 1 base; unmatched junction nucleotides: 5. This CDR3 comprises 15 residues.

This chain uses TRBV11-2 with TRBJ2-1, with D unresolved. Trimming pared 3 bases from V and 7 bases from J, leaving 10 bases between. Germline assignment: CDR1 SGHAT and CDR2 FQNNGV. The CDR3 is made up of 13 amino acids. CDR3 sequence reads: CASSFTVLNEQFF. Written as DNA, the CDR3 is TGTGCCAGCAGCTTTACCGTACTGAATGAGCAGTTCTTC.